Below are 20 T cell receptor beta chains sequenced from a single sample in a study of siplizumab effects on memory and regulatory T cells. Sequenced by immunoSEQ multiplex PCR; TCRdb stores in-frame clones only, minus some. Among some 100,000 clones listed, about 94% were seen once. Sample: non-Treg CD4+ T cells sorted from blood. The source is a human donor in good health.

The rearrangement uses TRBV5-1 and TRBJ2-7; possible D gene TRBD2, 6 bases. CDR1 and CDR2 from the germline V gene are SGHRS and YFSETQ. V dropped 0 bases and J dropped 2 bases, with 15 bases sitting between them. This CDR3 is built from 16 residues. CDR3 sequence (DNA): TGCGCCAGCAGCTTGGGGCTAATGGGAGGAGCCTACGAGCAGTACTTC. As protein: CASSLGLMGGAYEQYF.

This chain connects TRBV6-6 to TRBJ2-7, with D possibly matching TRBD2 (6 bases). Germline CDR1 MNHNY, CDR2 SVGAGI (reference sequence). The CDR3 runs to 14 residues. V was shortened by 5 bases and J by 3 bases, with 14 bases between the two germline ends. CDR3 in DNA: TGTGCCAGCAGTCCCAGACTAGTACTCTACGAGCAGTACTTC. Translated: CASSPRLVLYEQYF.

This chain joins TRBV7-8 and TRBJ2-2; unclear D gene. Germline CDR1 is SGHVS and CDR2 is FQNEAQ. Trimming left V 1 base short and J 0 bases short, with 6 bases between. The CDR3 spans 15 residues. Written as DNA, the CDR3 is TGTGCCAGCAGCTTAGTATTTACGAACACCGGGGAGCTGTTTTTT. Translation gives CASSLVFTNTGELFF.

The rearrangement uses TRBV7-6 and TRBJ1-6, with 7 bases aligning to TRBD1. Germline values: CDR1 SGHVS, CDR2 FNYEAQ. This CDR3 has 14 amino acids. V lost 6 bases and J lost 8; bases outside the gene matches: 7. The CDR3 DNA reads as TGTGCCAGCAGTAAGGGACAGAGAGATTCACCCCTCCACTTT. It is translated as CASSKGQRDSPLHF. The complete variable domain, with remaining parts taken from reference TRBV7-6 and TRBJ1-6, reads GAGVSQSPRYKVTKRGQDVALRCDPISGHVSLYWYRQALGQGPEFLTYFNYEAQQDKSGLPNDRFSAERPEGSISTLTIQRTEQRDSAMYRCASSKGQRDSPLHFGNGTRLTVT.

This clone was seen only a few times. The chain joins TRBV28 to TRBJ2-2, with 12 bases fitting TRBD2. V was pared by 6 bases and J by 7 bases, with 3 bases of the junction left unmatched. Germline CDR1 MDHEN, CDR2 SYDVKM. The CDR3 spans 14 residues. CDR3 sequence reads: CASRRLAGVGELFF. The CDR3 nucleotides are TGTGCCAGCAGGCGACTAGCGGGAGTCGGGGAGCTGTTTTTT.

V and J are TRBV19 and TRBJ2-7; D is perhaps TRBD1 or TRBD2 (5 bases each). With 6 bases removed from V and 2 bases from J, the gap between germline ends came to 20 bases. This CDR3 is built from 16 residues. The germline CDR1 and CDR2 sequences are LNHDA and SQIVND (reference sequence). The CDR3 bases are TGTGCCAGTAGGAACAGCGGTGGGACGCGCCCCTACGAGCAGTACTTC. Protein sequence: CASRNSGGTRPYEQYF. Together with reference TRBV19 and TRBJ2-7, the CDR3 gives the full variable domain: DGGITQSPKYLFRKEGQNVTLSCEQNLNHDAMYWYRQDPGQGLRLIYYSQIVNDFQKGDIAEGYSVSREKKESFPLTVTSAQKNPTAFYLCASRNSGGTRPYEQYFGPGTRLTVT.

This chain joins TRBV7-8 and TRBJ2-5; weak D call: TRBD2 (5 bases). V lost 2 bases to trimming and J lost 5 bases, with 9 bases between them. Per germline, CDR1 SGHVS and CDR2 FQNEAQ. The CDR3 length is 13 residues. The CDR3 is CASSLRERETQYF. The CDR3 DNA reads TGTGCCAGCAGCTTAAGGGAGCGCGAGACCCAGTACTTC.

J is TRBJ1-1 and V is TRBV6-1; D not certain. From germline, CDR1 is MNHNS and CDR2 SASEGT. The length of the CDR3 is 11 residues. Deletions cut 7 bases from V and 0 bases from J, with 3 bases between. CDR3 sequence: CASTLNTEAFF. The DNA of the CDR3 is TGTGCCAGCACCCTGAACACTGAAGCTTTCTTT.

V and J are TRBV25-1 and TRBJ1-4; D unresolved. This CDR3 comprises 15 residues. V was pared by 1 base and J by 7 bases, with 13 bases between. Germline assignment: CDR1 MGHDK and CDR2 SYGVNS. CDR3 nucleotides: TGTGCCAGCAGTGAATTGGCGGGTTTTACTGAAAAACTGTTTTTT. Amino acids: CASSELAGFTEKLFF.

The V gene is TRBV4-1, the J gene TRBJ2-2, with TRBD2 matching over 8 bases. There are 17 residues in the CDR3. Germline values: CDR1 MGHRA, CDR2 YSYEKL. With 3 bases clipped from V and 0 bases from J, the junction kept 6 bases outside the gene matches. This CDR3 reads CASSQGPGLANTGELFF. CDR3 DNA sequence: TGCGCCAGCAGCCAGGGCCCGGGACTAGCGAACACCGGGGAGCTGTTTTTT.

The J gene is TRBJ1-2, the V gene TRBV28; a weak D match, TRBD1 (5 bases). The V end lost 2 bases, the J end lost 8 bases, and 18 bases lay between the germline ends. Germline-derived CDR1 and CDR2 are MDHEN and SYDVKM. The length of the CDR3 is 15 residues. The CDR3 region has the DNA TGTGCCAGCAGTTTAGAGGGGCGCAGGACGCAAGGCTACACCTTC. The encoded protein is CASSLEGRRTQGYTF.

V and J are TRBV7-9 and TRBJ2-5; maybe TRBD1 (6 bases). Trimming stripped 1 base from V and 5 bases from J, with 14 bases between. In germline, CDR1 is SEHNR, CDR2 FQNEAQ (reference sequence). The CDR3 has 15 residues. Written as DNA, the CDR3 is TGTGCCAGCAGCTTAGTCAGGGGCGGTGTGGAGACCCAGTACTTC. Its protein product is CASSLVRGGVETQYF.

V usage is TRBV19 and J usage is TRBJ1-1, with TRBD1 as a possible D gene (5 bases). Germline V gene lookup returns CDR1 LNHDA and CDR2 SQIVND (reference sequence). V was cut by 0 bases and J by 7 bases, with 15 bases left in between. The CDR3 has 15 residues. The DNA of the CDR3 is TGTGCCAGTAGTATAGATCTGGGGGATCCAGGTGAAGCTTTCTTT. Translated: CASSIDLGDPGEAFF.

CDR3: CASSLDGQGPEQYF. For the CDR3, the DNA is TGCGCCAGCAGCTTAGATGGACAGGGACCCGAGCAGTACTTC. The chain is built from TRBV5-1 and TRBJ2-7, with TRBD1 matching 8 bases. CDR1 is SGHRS and CDR2 is YFSETQ in the germline V gene. V shed 2 bases, J shed 6 bases, and the junction held 7 bases outside the gene matches. This CDR3 region has 14 residues. Drawing the rest from reference TRBV5-1 and TRBJ2-7, the complete variable domain is KAGVTQTPRYLIKTRGQQVTLSCSPISGHRSVSWYQQTPGQGLQFLFEYFSETQRNKGNFPGRFSGRQFSNSRSEMNVSTLELGDSALYLCASSLDGQGPEQYFGPGTRLTVT.

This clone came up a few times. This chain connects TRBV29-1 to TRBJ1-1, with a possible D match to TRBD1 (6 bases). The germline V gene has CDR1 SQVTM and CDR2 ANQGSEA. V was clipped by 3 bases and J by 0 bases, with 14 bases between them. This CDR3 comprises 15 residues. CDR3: CSVDVSGTLNTEAFF. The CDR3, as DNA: TGCAGCGTTGACGTTTCCGGGACACTGAACACTGAAGCTTTCTTT.

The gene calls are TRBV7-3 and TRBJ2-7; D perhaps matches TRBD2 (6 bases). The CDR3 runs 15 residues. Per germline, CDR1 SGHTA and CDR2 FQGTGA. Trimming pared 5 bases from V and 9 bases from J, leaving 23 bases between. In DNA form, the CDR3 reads TGTGCCAGCAGCCCAGCGGGCAGGGTTCGGCGTGGGCAGTACTTC. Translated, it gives CASSPAGRVRRGQYF.

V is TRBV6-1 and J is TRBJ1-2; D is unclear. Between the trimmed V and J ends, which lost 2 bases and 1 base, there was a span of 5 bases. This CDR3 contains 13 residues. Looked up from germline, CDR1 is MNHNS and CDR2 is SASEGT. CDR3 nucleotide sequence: TGTGCCAGCAGTGAAACCGATAACTATGGCTACACCTTC. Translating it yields CASSETDNYGYTF.

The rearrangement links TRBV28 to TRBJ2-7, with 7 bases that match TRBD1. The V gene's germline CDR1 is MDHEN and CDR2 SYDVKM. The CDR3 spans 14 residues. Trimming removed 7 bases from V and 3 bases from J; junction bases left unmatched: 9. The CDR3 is CASNGRDSLYEQYF. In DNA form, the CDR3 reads TGTGCCAGCAACGGTCGGGACAGCCTCTACGAGCAGTACTTC.

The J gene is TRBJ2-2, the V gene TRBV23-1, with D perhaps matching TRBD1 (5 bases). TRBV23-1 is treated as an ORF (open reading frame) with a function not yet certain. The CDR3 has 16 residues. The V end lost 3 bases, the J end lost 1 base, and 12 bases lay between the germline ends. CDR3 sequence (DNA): TGCGCCAGCAGTCATTTAGAAACAGGGAACACCGGGGAGCTGTTTTTT. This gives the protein CASSHLETGNTGELFF.

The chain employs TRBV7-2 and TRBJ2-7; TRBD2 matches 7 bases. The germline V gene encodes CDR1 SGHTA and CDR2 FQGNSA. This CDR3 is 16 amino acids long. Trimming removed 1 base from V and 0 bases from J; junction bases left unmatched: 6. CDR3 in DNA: TGTGCCAGCAGCTTAGGTGGCGGGAGATTCTCCTACGAGCAGTACTTC. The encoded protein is CASSLGGGRFSYEQYF.